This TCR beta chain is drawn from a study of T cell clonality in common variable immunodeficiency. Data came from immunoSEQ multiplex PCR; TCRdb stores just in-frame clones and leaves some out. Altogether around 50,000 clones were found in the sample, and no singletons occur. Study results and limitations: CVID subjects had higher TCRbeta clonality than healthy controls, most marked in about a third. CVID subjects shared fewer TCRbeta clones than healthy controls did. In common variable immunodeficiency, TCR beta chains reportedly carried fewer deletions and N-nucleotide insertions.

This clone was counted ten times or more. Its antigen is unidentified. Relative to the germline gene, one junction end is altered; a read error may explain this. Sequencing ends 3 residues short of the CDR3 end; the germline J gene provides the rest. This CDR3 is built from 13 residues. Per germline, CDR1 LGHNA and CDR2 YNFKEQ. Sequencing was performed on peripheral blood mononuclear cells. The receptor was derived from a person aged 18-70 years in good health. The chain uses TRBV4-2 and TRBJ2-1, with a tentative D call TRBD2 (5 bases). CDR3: CASSHRVLAEQFF. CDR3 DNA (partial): TGCGCCAGCAGCCACCGGGTCCTAGCTGAG.